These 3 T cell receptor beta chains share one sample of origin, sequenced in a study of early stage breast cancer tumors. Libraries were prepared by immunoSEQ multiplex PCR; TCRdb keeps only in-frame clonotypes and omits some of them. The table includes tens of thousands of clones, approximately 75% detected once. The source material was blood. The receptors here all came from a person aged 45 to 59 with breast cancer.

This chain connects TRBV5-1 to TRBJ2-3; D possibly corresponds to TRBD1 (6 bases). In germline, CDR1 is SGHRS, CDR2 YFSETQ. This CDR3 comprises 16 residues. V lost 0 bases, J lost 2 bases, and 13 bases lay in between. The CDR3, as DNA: TGCGCCAGCAGCTTGGGAGTAGGGGGAAACACAGATACGCAGTATTTT. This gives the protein CASSLGVGGNTDTQYF.

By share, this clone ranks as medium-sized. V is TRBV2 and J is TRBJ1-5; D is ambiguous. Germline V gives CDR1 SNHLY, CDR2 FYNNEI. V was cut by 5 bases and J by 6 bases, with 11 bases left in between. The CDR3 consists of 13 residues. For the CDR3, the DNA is TGTGCCAGCAGTAGTAGGGAGGGTCAGCCCCAGCATTTT. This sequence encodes CASSSREGQPQHF.

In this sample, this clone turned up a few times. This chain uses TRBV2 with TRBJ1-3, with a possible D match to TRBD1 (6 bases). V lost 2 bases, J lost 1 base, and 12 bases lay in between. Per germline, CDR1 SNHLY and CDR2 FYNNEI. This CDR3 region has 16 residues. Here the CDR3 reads CASSERRGLSGNTIYF. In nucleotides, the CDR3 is TGTGCCAGCAGTGAACGTCGGGGGCTTTCTGGAAACACCATATATTTT.